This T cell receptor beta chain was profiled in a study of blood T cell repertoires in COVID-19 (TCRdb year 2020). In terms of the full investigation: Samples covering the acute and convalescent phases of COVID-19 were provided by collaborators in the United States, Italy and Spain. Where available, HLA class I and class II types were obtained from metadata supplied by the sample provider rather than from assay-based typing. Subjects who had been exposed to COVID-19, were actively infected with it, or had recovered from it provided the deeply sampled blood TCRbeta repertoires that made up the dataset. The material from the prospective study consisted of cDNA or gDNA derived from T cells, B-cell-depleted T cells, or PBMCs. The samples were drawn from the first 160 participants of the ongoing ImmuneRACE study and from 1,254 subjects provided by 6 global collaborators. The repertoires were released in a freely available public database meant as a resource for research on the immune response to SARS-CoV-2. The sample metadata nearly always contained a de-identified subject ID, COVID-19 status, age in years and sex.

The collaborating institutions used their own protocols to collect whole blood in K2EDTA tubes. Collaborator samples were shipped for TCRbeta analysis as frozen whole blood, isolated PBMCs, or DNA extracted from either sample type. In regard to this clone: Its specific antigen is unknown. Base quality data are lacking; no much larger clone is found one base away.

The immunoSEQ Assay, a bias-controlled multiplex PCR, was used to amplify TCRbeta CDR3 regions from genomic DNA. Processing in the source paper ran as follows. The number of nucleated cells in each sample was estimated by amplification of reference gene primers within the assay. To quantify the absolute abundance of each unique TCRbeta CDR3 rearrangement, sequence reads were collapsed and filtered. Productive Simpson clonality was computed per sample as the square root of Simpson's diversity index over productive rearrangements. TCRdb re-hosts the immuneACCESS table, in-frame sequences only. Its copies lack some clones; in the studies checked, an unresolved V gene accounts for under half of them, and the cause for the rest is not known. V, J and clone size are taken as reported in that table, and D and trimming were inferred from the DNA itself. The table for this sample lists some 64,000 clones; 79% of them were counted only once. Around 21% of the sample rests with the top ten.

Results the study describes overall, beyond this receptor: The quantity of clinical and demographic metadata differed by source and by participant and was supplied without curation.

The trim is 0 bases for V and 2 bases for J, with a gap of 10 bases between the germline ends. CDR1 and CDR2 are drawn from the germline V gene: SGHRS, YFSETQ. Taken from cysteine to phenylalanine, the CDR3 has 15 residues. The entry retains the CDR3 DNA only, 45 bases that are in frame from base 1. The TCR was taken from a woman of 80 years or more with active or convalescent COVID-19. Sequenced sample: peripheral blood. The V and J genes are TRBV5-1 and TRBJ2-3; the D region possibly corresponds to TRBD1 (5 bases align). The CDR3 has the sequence CASSLEGRATDTQYF. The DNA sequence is TGCGCCAGCAGCTTGGAGGGCAGGGCCACAGATACGCAGTATTTT.